Sequencing of this T cell receptor (beta chain) was carried out in a study of glioma-infiltrating T cells. Whole-study findings and limits: Above-expected tissue-blood divergence occurred in all gliomas, most in low-grade ones. Only very few CDR3 sequences appeared in both tissue and blood.

Many counts were recorded for this clonotype. Antigen specificity is unknown. Amplification of TCR alpha and beta CDR3 regions from RNA used iRepertoire nested multiplex PCR. Input was 100-400 ng of tissue mRNA or PBMC total RNA. Each CDR3 protein is one row after TCRdb ran MiXCR on the multiplex PCR reads. The sample contains some 180,000 distinct CDR3 sequences, 32% of which appear only once. Germline lookup yields CDR1 DFQATT and CDR2 SNEGSKA (reference sequence). V was pared by 6 bases and J by 4 bases, with 11 bases between. This CDR3 spans 12 amino acids. The sequencing input was glioma tissue, nonneoplastic brain tissue, or PBMCs (not recorded which). The V call is TRBV20-1, the J call TRBJ2-3; no reliable D call. The source of this sequence is a human donor with low-grade glioma or glioblastoma, undergoing nonglioma brain surgery, or in good health (not recorded which). The CDR3 spells CSADQLSDTQYF. In DNA form, the CDR3 reads TGCAGTGCGGATCAGTTGTCAGATACGCAGTATTTT.